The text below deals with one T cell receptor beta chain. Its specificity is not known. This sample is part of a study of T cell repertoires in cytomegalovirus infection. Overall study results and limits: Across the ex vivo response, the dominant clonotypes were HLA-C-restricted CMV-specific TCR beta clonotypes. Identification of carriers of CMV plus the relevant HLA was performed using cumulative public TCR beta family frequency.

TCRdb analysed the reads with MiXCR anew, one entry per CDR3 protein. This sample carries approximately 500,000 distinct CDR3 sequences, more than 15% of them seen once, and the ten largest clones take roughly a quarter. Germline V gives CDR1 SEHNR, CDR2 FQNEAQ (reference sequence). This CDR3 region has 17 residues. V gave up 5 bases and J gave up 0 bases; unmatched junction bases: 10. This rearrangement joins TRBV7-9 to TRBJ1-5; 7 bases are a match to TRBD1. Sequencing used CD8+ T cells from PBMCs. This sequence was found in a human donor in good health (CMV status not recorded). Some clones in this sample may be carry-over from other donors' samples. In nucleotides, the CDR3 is TGTGCCAGCAGCCCCGGGACAGAAACGGATAGCAATCAGCCCCAGCATTTT. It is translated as CASSPGTETDSNQPQHF.